The rows below give T cell receptor beta chains drawn from one sample of a study of blood T cell repertoires in COVID-19. Some clones are missing from TCRdb's copy, which holds only in-frame ones; the method was immunoSEQ multiplex PCR. The repertoire holds more than 65,000 clones, with over 80% as singletons. Sequenced sample: peripheral blood. Receptor source: a woman aged 50 to 60 with acute or convalescent COVID-19. Each CDR3 is given with its conserved first and last residue. The D gene is left open where the match is weak. Rows may omit the clone size; those that give it use once, few, many or a size class.

j_call v_call clone_size d_call cdr3_aa cdr3_nt
TRBJ2-7 TRBV25-1 NA NA CASSRRDNYEQYF TGTGCCAGCAGTCGCAGGGACAACTACGAGCAGTACTTC
TRBJ2-2 TRBV7-2 few NA CASRDPGRDTGELFF TGTGCCAGCAGGGACCCGGGCAGGGACACCGGGGAGCTGTTTTTT
TRBJ1-2 TRBV6-2/TRBV6-3 NA NA CASSSFPFNYGYTF TGTGCCAGCAGTTCATTCCCATTTAACTATGGCTACACCTTC
TRBJ1-3 TRBV19 NA NA CASSMREAGNTIYF TGTGCCAGTAGTATGAGGGAGGCTGGAAACACCATATATTTT
TRBJ1-1 TRBV29-1 NA NA CSVDRDWGLPDTEAFF TGCAGCGTTGACAGGGATTGGGGGCTCCCTGACACTGAAGCTTTCTTT
TRBJ2-5 TRBV11-2 NA NA CASSFPLRQETQYF TGTGCCAGCAGCTTCCCTTTGAGGCAAGAGACCCAGTACTTC
TRBJ2-2 TRBV7-9 NA NA CASSLHSPNTGELFF TGTGCCAGCAGCTTACACAGTCCGAACACCGGGGAGCTGTTTTTT
TRBJ2-1 TRBV11-2 few NA CASSLAQGSLNEQFF TGTGCCAGCAGCTTGGCCCAGGGAAGTCTCAATGAGCAGTTCTTC
TRBJ2-1 TRBV11-2 NA TRBD2 CASSGRADSSYNEQFF TGTGCCAGCAGCGGGAGGGCCGATAGCTCCTACAATGAGCAGTTCTTC
TRBJ1-1 TRBV3-1/TRBV3-2 medium-sized NA CASSQSDTEAFF TGTGCCAGCAGCCAATCCGACACTGAAGCTTTCTTT
TRBJ2-7 TRBV29-1 NA TRBD1 CSVEWGQGGREQYF TGCAGCGTTGAATGGGGACAGGGAGGGCGCGAGCAGTACTTC
TRBJ2-3 TRBV7-8 once NA CASSFLGQGTDTQYF TGTGCCAGCAGCTTCTTAGGACAAGGCACAGATACGCAGTATTTT
TRBJ2-7 TRBV28 NA TRBD2 CASSFLAGGSLEQYF TGTGCCAGCAGTTTTCTAGCGGGAGGGTCCCTCGAGCAGTACTTC
TRBJ2-7 TRBV7-7 NA TRBD2 CASSLGEAGLGYEQYF TGTGCTAGCAGCTTAGGCGAAGCGGGACTAGGCTACGAGCAGTACTTC
TRBJ2-5 TRBV6-5 NA TRBD1 CASSYRDRGSETQYF TGTGCCAGCAGTTACAGGGACAGGGGGTCGGAGACCCAGTACTTC
TRBJ1-1 TRBV5-1 NA TRBD1 CASTTGGTNTEAFF TGCGCCAGCACCACAGGGGGAACGAACACTGAAGCTTTCTTT
TRBJ1-2 TRBV6-2/TRBV6-3 NA NA CASSSGRGYGYTF TGTGCCAGCAGTTCGGGGAGGGGTTATGGCTACACCTTC
TRBJ1-1 TRBV2 once NA CASSDDQDTEAFF TGTGCCAGCAGTGATGACCAGGACACTGAAGCTTTCTTT
TRBJ1-2 TRBV6-5 NA NA CASSYSSRGARYGYTF TGTGCCAGCAGTTACTCGAGCCGGGGGGCGAGGTATGGCTACACCTTC
TRBJ2-5 TRBV9 NA TRBD2 CASSVVAGRETQYF TGTGCCAGCAGCGTAGTAGCGGGGAGGGAGACCCAGTACTTC